One and the same sample provided the 13 T cell receptor beta chains below, sequenced in a study of T-cell reconstitution after alpha-beta-depleted transplantation in children. Unique molecular identifiers featured in how the TCRbeta library was prepared. TCRdb re-called the PCR reads through MiXCR, storing one row per CDR3 protein. The sample records about 540,000 distinct CDR3 sequences, about a sixth being singletons. Sequences were derived from PBMCs from the stem cell graft donor, sampled from the stem cell graft. The receptors were gathered from a human donor who donated a stem cell graft to a child with acute lymphoblastic leukemia.

This chain uses TRBV20-1 with TRBJ2-5; no firm D call. The CDR3 spans 14 residues. Germline V lookup: CDR1 DFQATT, CDR2 SNEGSKA (reference sequence). Trimming cost V 0 bases and J 1 base, with 9 bases left between them. This CDR3 is CSARDVGFQETQYF. CDR3 in DNA: TGCAGTGCTAGAGATGTAGGGTTCCAAGAGACCCAGTACTTC.

The chain links TRBV29-1 to TRBJ2-3; D is possibly TRBD1 or TRBD2 (5 bases each). V was cut by 3 bases and J by 2 bases, with 21 bases left in between. This CDR3 is built from 17 residues. Germline CDR1 SQVTM, CDR2 ANQGSEA. CDR3 nucleotide sequence: TGCAGCGTTGATCTAGGTGTACAGGACTTTTACACAGATACGCAGTATTTT. Encoded protein: CSVDLGVQDFYTDTQYF.

This clonotype was recorded a few times. The gene calls are TRBV28 and TRBJ2-7; 7 bases match TRBD1. Germline V gives CDR1 MDHEN, CDR2 SYDVKM. The CDR3 spans 13 residues. Germline trimming cut 8 bases from V and 2 bases from J; bases unmatched to any gene: 6. CDR3 in DNA: TGTGCCAGCGTACCGGGACAGACCTACGAGCAGTACTTC. It yields the protein CASVPGQTYEQYF.

The V call is TRBV15, the J call TRBJ2-7; a weak D match, TRBD1 (6 bases). Trimming cost V 3 bases and J 1 base, with 16 bases left between them. Germline V lookup: CDR1 LNHNV, CDR2 YYDKDF (reference sequence). The CDR3 consists of 16 residues. CDR3 protein: CATSRESGTPSYEQYF. As DNA, the CDR3 is TGTGCCACCAGCAGGGAATCCGGGACACCTTCCTACGAGCAGTACTTC. Looking up the rest from reference TRBV15 and TRBJ2-7 gives the full variable domain: DAMVIQNPRYQVTQFGKPVTLSCSQTLNHNVMYWYQQKSSQAPKLLFHYYDKDFNNEADTPDNFQSRRPNTSFCFLDIRSPGLGDTAMYLCATSRESGTPSYEQYFGPGTRLTVT.

This chain connects TRBV20-1 to TRBJ2-7; D tentatively reads TRBD1 or TRBD2 (5 bases each). The germline V gene encodes CDR1 DFQATT and CDR2 SNEGSKA (reference sequence). V shed 0 bases and J shed 3 bases, with 15 bases lying between them. The CDR3 spans 15 residues. In DNA, the CDR3 is TGCAGTGCTAGAGATAGTGGAAAGGGGAGCTACGAGCAGTACTTC. This sequence encodes CSARDSGKGSYEQYF.

This clonotype was observed a few times. The V gene is TRBV30, the J gene TRBJ1-5, with unresolved D. Trimming cost V 5 bases and J 2 bases, with 16 bases left between them. This CDR3 comprises 15 residues. Germline V gene lookup returns CDR1 GTSNPN and CDR2 SVGIG (reference sequence). The CDR3 nucleotides read TGTGCCTGGCGATCGGGCTCTATACGCAATCAGCCCCAGCATTTT. Amino acid sequence: CAWRSGSIRNQPQHF.

The V call is TRBV5-1, the J call TRBJ2-1, with 7 bases fitting TRBD2. The CDR3 length is 13 residues. Per germline, CDR1 SGHRS and CDR2 YFSETQ. After removal of 4 bases from V and 9 bases from J, the junction contained 7 bases not matched to a gene. The CDR3 DNA sequence: TGCGCCAGCAGCCCTGGACTAGTCGTTGAGCAGTTCTTC. This codes for CASSPGLVVEQFF.

This clonotype was counted only a few times. The chain employs TRBV12-3 or TRBV12-4 and TRBJ2-1; the D gene could be TRBD1 or TRBD2 (5 bases each). The CDR3 consists of 13 residues. V lost 6 bases, J lost 2 bases, and 8 bases lay in between. The CDR3 sequence: CASREGPYNEQFF. For the CDR3, the DNA is TGTGCCAGCAGAGAGGGGCCCTACAATGAGCAGTTCTTC.

A few counts support this clonotype. The chain combines TRBV5-6 with TRBJ1-5; D possibly corresponds to TRBD1 (5 bases). The CDR3 consists of 16 residues. Germline V lookup: CDR1 SGHDT, CDR2 YYEEEE. Deletions cut 2 bases from V and 0 bases from J, with 12 bases between. CDR3 region: CASSLWAGNSNQPQHF. CDR3 bases: TGTGCCAGCAGCTTATGGGCAGGGAATAGCAATCAGCCCCAGCATTTT.

This clonotype was observed a few times. The genes are TRBV5-1 and TRBJ2-7; 12 bases map to TRBD2. The germline gives CDR1 SGHRS, CDR2 YFSETQ. The J segment lost 6 bases and the V segment lost 4 bases, leaving 11 bases of the junction unmatched. The CDR3 runs 16 residues. The CDR3 DNA follows: TGCGCCAGCAGCCGACCCTCTAGCGGGAGGGGCGGCGAGCAGTACTTC. Encoded protein: CASSRPSSGRGGEQYF.

The chain joins TRBV18 to TRBJ2-7; a possible D gene is TRBD2 (5 bases). V was cut by 3 bases and J by 0 bases, with 6 bases left in between. The CDR3 runs to 13 residues. Germline CDR1 KGHSH, CDR2 LQKENI. This CDR3 is CASSPDFSYEQYF. The CDR3 DNA sequence: TGTGCCAGCTCACCGGACTTCTCCTACGAGCAGTACTTC.

This sequence joins TRBV30 and TRBJ1-1; D unresolved. Germline V gene lookup returns CDR1 GTSNPN and CDR2 SVGIG (reference sequence). This CDR3 is built from 14 residues. Trimming shortened V by 4 bases and J by 4 bases, and 16 bases separated the two germline ends. This chain's CDR3 is CAWTFKGRVTEAFF. The CDR3 bases are TGTGCCTGGACGTTTAAAGGGAGAGTCACTGAAGCTTTCTTT.

This clonotype was counted a few times. The chain joins TRBV5-1 to TRBJ1-2; D may be TRBD1 (5 bases). V dropped 4 bases and J dropped 0 bases, with 13 bases sitting between them. CDR1 and CDR2 from the germline V gene are SGHRS and YFSETQ. This CDR3 has 15 residues. The CDR3 loop reads CASSRGQVANYGYTF. The CDR3, as DNA: TGCGCCAGCAGCAGAGGACAAGTAGCTAACTATGGCTACACCTTC.